Following are 26 T cell receptor beta chains from one sample sequenced in a study of blood T cell repertoires in COVID-19. Measured with immunoSEQ multiplex PCR; TCRdb has only the in-frame clones, and not every one. The sample includes some 28,000 clones, roughly 87% seen only once; the top ten take over 20%. The specimen was peripheral blood. The receptors shown here come from a human donor in a cohort sampled during active COVID-19.

This clone was seen just once. The chain uses TRBV11-1 and TRBJ2-4; tentative D call: TRBD2 (7 bases). Germline lookup yields CDR1 SGHAT and CDR2 FQDESV (reference sequence). With 6 bases removed from V and 5 bases from J, the gap between germline ends came to 14 bases. There are 14 residues in the CDR3. CDR3 sequence (DNA): TGTGCCAGCAGATCAAGGGGGGGCGAAAACATTCAGTACTTC. Its translation: CASRSRGGENIQYF.

The CDR3 sequence is CASKGTSGDNEQFF. The CDR3 nucleotides are TGTGCCAGCAAAGGGACTAGCGGGGACAATGAGCAGTTCTTC. This chain connects TRBV2 to TRBJ2-1; 13 nucleotides align to TRBD2. CDR1 SNHLY and CDR2 FYNNEI come from the germline V gene. This CDR3 is 14 amino acids long. The V segment lost 7 bases and the J segment 5 bases; nucleotides outside the gene matches: 2.

This clone was observed a single time. The chain joins TRBV11-2 to TRBJ2-1; the D gene is possibly TRBD1 (6 bases). Trimming left V 6 bases short and J 4 bases short, with 16 bases between. Germline V gives CDR1 SGHAT, CDR2 FQNNGV. The CDR3 has 15 amino acids. The DNA for the CDR3 is TGTGCCAGCAGTCAGGGGCCTAAGGTTTACAATGAGCAGTTCTTC. It codes for CASSQGPKVYNEQFF.

The rearrangement joins TRBV4-3 to TRBJ1-1; 9 bases align to TRBD1. Germline CDR1 is LGHNA and CDR2 is YSLEER. The length of the CDR3 is 15 residues. The trim removed 6 bases at V and 0 bases at J, leaving 5 bases unmatched. CDR3 region: CASRQGAGMNTEAFF. CDR3 nucleotides: TGCGCCAGCAGACAGGGGGCCGGCATGAACACTGAAGCTTTCTTT.

The V call is TRBV5-1, the J call TRBJ2-3; 10 bases are a match to TRBD2. The germline gives CDR1 SGHRS, CDR2 YFSETQ. The V segment lost 1 base and the J segment 5 bases; nucleotides outside the gene matches: 4. CDR3 size: 15 residues. The CDR3 region has the DNA TGCGCCAGCAGCTTGAGGACTAGCGGACGAGATACGCAGTATTTT. The encoded protein is CASSLRTSGRDTQYF.

This clone was picked up a small number of times. This chain links TRBV30 with TRBJ1-3, with 7 bases identical to TRBD1. Germline lookup yields CDR1 GTSNPN and CDR2 SVGIG (reference sequence). The ends lost 5 bases at V and 2 bases at J; junction bases unmatched: 3. This CDR3 contains 13 residues. CDR3: CAWGTVPGNTIYF. The CDR3, as DNA: TGTGCCTGGGGGACAGTGCCTGGAAACACCATATATTTT.

The rearrangement links TRBV19 to TRBJ2-1, with a weak D call TRBD1 (6 bases). Trimming removed 6 bases from V and 5 bases from J, with 20 bases in between. The germline CDR1 and CDR2 sequences are LNHDA and SQIVND (reference sequence). The CDR3 loop spans 16 amino acids. In DNA form, the CDR3 reads TGTGCCAGTAGGACCACCTCAGGGGTAAAGGACAATGAGCAGTTCTTC. Translation: CASRTTSGVKDNEQFF.

This chain links TRBV24-1 with TRBJ2-5; TRBD2 matches at 9 bases. The germline V gene encodes CDR1 KGHDR and CDR2 SFDVKD. The ends lost 0 bases at V and 2 bases at J; junction bases unmatched: 6. This CDR3 is built from 17 residues. The CDR3 bases are TGTGCCACCAGTGATTTGGGGGCTAGCGGGGAACAAGAGACCCAGTACTTC. This sequence encodes CATSDLGASGEQETQYF.

This chain's CDR3 is CANPGQGNNEQFF. The CDR3 DNA sequence: TGTGCCAACCCGGGACAGGGGAACAATGAGCAGTTCTTC. The V gene is TRBV21-1, the J gene TRBJ2-1; TRBD1, the D gene given by the table, was not confirmed from the DNA. TRBV21-1 is marked as a pseudogene. The CDR3 is made up of 13 amino acids.

In DNA form, the CDR3 reads TGTGCCAGCAGCGGCCCAGGGGGAAATGAAAAACTGTTTTTT. Translated: CASSGPGGNEKLFF. The V gene is TRBV9, the J gene TRBJ1-4; 7 bases align to TRBD1. The CDR3 runs to 14 residues. Looked up from germline, CDR1 is SGDLS and CDR2 is YYNGEE. V gave up 3 bases and J gave up 5 bases; unmatched junction bases: 4.

V usage is TRBV27 and J usage is TRBJ1-5; D is ambiguous. V was cut by 2 bases and J by 1 base, with 3 bases left in between. This CDR3 spans 13 amino acids. CDR1 and CDR2 (germline): MNHEY, SMNVEV (reference sequence). DNA for the CDR3: TGTGCCAGCAGTTTACAGAGCAATCAGCCCCAGCATTTT. Amino acid sequence: CASSLQSNQPQHF.

The chain carries TRBV5-1 and TRBJ2-1, with a weak D call TRBD2 (6 bases). V was clipped by 0 bases and J by 9 bases, with 13 bases between them. The CDR3 runs 14 residues. CDR1 is SGHRS, CDR2 YFSETQ, per germline. CDR3 coding DNA: TGCGCCAGCAGCTTGGTTGGAGGGTTAATTGAGCAGTTCTTC. It yields the protein CASSLVGGLIEQFF.

The rearrangement links TRBV7-2 to TRBJ1-2, with 11 nucleotides matching TRBD1. Germline V gene sequence: CDR1 SGHTA, CDR2 FQGNSA. V trimming: 1 base; J trimming: 0 bases; junction bases outside the gene matches: 1. This CDR3 is built from 16 residues. CDR3 residues: CASSLGGQGANYGYTF. The CDR3 bases are TGTGCCAGCAGCTTAGGGGGACAGGGGGCTAACTATGGCTACACCTTC.

This chain links TRBV7-3 with TRBJ2-2; 8 nucleotides align to TRBD2. The CDR3 spans 15 residues. From germline, CDR1 is SGHTA and CDR2 FQGTGA. Germline trimming cut 10 bases from V and 0 bases from J; bases unmatched to any gene: 7. DNA of the CDR3: TGTGCCACAGAGCGGGGGACAACGAACACCGGGGAGCTGTTTTTT. Translation: CATERGTTNTGELFF. Full variable domain (outside the CDR3, taken from reference TRBV7-3 and TRBJ2-2): GAGVSQTPSNKVTEKGKYVELRCDPISGHTALYWYRQSLGQGPEFLIYFQGTGAADDSGLPNDRFFAVRPEGSVSTLKIQRTERGDSAVYLCATERGTTNTGELFFGEGSRLTVL.

The chain uses TRBV19 and TRBJ1-2; D not certain. Per the germline V gene, CDR1 is LNHDA and CDR2 is SQIVND (reference sequence). The CDR3 loop spans 16 amino acids. V lost 7 bases, J lost 0 bases, and 18 bases lay in between. The CDR3 loop reads CASTRRFYYANYGYTF. Written as DNA, the CDR3 is TGTGCCAGTACCCGGAGATTCTACTACGCTAACTATGGCTACACCTTC.

The rearrangement uses TRBV5-1 and TRBJ1-6; TRBD1 is a possible D gene (5 bases). This CDR3 region has 15 residues. Between the trimmed V and J ends, which lost 0 bases and 9 bases, there was a span of 13 bases. Germline CDR1 is SGHRS and CDR2 is YFSETQ. The CDR3, as DNA: TGCGCCAGCAGCTTGGCTGCCCACGGGGGTTCACCCCTCCACTTT. It codes for CASSLAAHGGSPLHF.

This rearrangement joins TRBV23-1 to TRBJ2-7; possible D gene TRBD2, 5 bases. TRBV23-1 is assigned to the ORF class and has an uncertain function. The germline V and J ends were trimmed by 1 base and 4 bases, with 17 bases remaining between them. The CDR3 contains 16 residues. The DNA for the CDR3 is TGCGCCAGCAGTCAATATACCCCCGGGGAACAATACGAGCAGTACTTC. Protein product: CASSQYTPGEQYEQYF.

The rearrangement links TRBV5-5 to TRBJ1-1, with a weak D call TRBD1 (5 bases). Germline CDR1 and CDR2: SGHKS and YYEKEE (reference sequence). The CDR3 has 14 amino acids. The germline V and J ends were trimmed by 2 bases and 3 bases, with 11 bases remaining between them. This CDR3 is CASSLSGTYTEAFF. In DNA, the CDR3 is TGTGCCAGCAGCTTATCAGGGACTTACACTGAAGCTTTCTTT.

The chain combines TRBV9 with TRBJ2-3; weak D call: TRBD1 (5 bases). V was clipped by 0 bases and J by 6 bases, with 8 bases between them. This CDR3 is 13 amino acids long. Looked up from germline, CDR1 is SGDLS and CDR2 is YYNGEE. The CDR3 coding sequence is TGTGCCAGCAGCGTAGCAGGGTTGGATACGCAGTATTTT. Protein sequence: CASSVAGLDTQYF.

The V call is TRBV4-3, the J call TRBJ1-2, with D tentatively TRBD1 (6 bases). Trimming took 4 bases from V and 6 from J, leaving 18 bases between them. Germline CDR1 is LGHNA and CDR2 is YSLEER. This CDR3 has 15 residues. The CDR3 reads CASSLSRQDGDGYTF. In DNA, the CDR3 is TGCGCCAGCAGCCTCTCTAGACAGGATGGGGATGGCTACACCTTC.

The chain carries TRBV7-9 and TRBJ1-1; D is unclear. There are 11 residues in the CDR3. Per germline, CDR1 SEHNR and CDR2 FQNEAQ (reference sequence). V dropped 3 bases and J dropped 5 bases, with 4 bases sitting between them. The CDR3 DNA reads as TGTGCCAGCAGCTTGTCAACTGAAGCTTTCTTT. It yields the protein CASSLSTEAFF.

The V call is TRBV18, the J call TRBJ1-3; D is possibly TRBD1 (5 bases). This CDR3 has 17 residues. Germline V gene data show CDR1 as KGHSH and CDR2 as LQKENI. The V gene lost 3 bases and the J gene lost 0 bases, with 15 bases spanning the gap. The CDR3 reads CASSPAGPKISGNTIYF. Here the CDR3 DNA reads TGTGCCAGCTCACCGGCGGGACCGAAAATCTCTGGAAACACCATATATTTT.

The chain recombines TRBV3-1 (or the pseudogene TRBV3-2) with TRBJ1-2, with 8 bases that match TRBD1. The ends lost 0 bases at V and 7 bases at J; junction bases unmatched: 13. Germline V gene lookup returns CDR1 LGHDT and CDR2 YNNKEL (reference sequence). This CDR3 is 17 amino acids long. CDR3 DNA: TGTGCCAGCAGCCAAGAGGGTCTAGGGCAGGGGGCAGGTGGCTACACCTTC. It yields the protein CASSQEGLGQGAGGYTF.

The rearrangement uses TRBV11-3 and TRBJ2-2, with no clear D. This CDR3 region has 15 residues. Germline CDR1 is SGHNT and CDR2 is YENEEA. Trimming shortened V by 2 bases and J by 3 bases, and 10 bases separated the two germline ends. The DNA for the CDR3 is TGTGCCAGCAGCTTATCAGGTCTCCACACCGGGGAGCTGTTTTTT. Protein sequence: CASSLSGLHTGELFF.

The V and J genes are TRBV30 and TRBJ2-7; 7 nucleotides line up with TRBD1. The germline CDR1 and CDR2 sequences are GTSNPN and SVGIG (reference sequence). V lost 4 bases to trimming and J lost 1 base; unmatched junction nucleotides: 1. The CDR3 sequence is 12 residues long. Here the CDR3 DNA reads TGTGCCTGGACAGGGGGTTCCTACGAGCAGTACTTC. Translation gives CAWTGGSYEQYF.

V is TRBV7-9 and J is TRBJ1-2; TRBD1 is a possible D gene (6 bases). The CDR3 totals 14 residues. The V gene lost 4 bases and the J gene lost 4 bases, with 13 bases spanning the gap. Germline lookup yields CDR1 SEHNR and CDR2 FQNEAQ (reference sequence). CDR3 DNA sequence: TGTGCCAGCAGCTCGCCGGACAGACCCTATGGCTACACCTTC. This gives the protein CASSSPDRPYGYTF.